Below are 14 T cell receptor beta chains sequenced from a single sample in a study of blood T cell repertoires in COVID-19. Data came from immunoSEQ multiplex PCR; TCRdb stores just in-frame clones and leaves some out. The data contain some 260,000 clones, approximately 90% of them singletons. Specimen: PBMCs or T cells enriched from blood (not recorded which). These receptors originate from a woman in her 30s with acute COVID-19.

This clone showed up just once. This chain joins TRBV6-5 and TRBJ1-2; tentatively, D is TRBD1 (5 bases). This CDR3 contains 14 residues. CDR1 is MNHEY, CDR2 SVGAGI, per germline. Trimming removed 5 bases at V and 8 bases at J, with 18 bases between. For the CDR3, the DNA is TGTGCCAGCAGTCACCAGGGTTGGAGATACGGCTACACCTTC. It is translated as CASSHQGWRYGYTF.

V gene TRBV28 combines with J gene TRBJ1-4; 9 bases map to TRBD1. CDR1 and CDR2 (germline): MDHEN, SYDVKM. J lost 7 bases, V lost 6 bases, and 18 bases had no gene match. This CDR3 has 18 residues. Written as DNA, the CDR3 is TGTGCCAGCAGGCTCAGGGGACAGGGCAATTCCTTCAGTGAAAAACTGTTTTTT. This gives the protein CASRLRGQGNSFSEKLFF.

The chain uses TRBV7-9 and TRBJ2-2; weak D call: TRBD2 (5 bases). This CDR3 has 16 amino acids. In germline, CDR1 is SEHNR, CDR2 FQNEAQ (reference sequence). V was shortened by 6 bases and J by 1 base, with 15 bases between the two germline ends. Here the CDR3 reads CASREPSGWNTGELFF. In DNA form, the CDR3 reads TGTGCCAGCAGGGAGCCTTCGGGGTGGAACACCGGGGAGCTGTTTTTT. The full variable domain, rest sourced from reference TRBV7-9 and TRBJ2-2, is DTGVSQNPRHKITKRGQNVTFRCDPISEHNRLYWYRQTLGQGPEFLTYFQNEAQLEKSRLLSDRFSAERPKGSFSTLEIQRTEQGDSAMYLCASREPSGWNTGELFFGEGSRLTVL.

V is TRBV18 and J is TRBJ2-7, with a possible D match to TRBD1 (5 bases). CDR1 KGHSH and CDR2 LQKENI come from the germline V gene. This CDR3 is built from 16 residues. V gave up 2 bases and J gave up 1 base, with 15 bases separating them. CDR3 protein: CASSPDLRGESYEQYF. CDR3 bases: TGTGCCAGCTCACCAGACTTAAGGGGCGAGTCCTACGAGCAGTACTTC.

The chain uses TRBV7-9 and TRBJ2-7; TRBD2 agrees at 8 bases. V shed 4 bases, J shed 4 bases, and the junction held 6 bases outside the gene matches. The CDR3 length is 14 residues. CDR1 is SEHNR and CDR2 is FQNEAQ in the germline V gene (reference sequence). The CDR3 loop reads CASSSPGLVYEQYF. CDR3 coding DNA: TGTGCCAGCAGCTCTCCGGGACTAGTTTACGAGCAGTACTTC.

The chain couples TRBV11-2 to TRBJ2-1, with 11 bases fitting TRBD2. The CDR3 length is 16 residues. Germline values: CDR1 SGHAT, CDR2 FQNNGV. The V gene end was trimmed by 5 bases and the J gene end by 5 bases; junction bases not matched to a gene: 8. The CDR3 here is CASSDLAGGPHNEQFF. DNA for the CDR3: TGTGCCAGCAGCGACTTAGCGGGAGGGCCCCACAATGAGCAGTTCTTC.

This sequence joins TRBV4-1 and TRBJ1-1; perhaps TRBD1 as D (6 bases). V lost 1 base and J lost 3, with 12 bases in between. From germline, CDR1 is MGHRA and CDR2 YSYEKL. The CDR3 totals 15 residues. The DNA for the CDR3 is TGCGCCAGCAGCCAAGGGTTCAGGGGTTACACTGAAGCTTTCTTT. Protein sequence: CASSQGFRGYTEAFF.

This chain links TRBV5-6 with TRBJ2-1; 8 nucleotides match TRBD1. Losses at the gene ends were 4 bases for V and 3 bases for J; bases not matched to a gene: 6. CDR1 is SGHDT and CDR2 is YYEEEE in the germline V gene. The CDR3 is 15 residues long. CDR3 sequence reads: CASSPGQASYNEQFF. DNA of the CDR3: TGTGCCAGCAGCCCGGGACAGGCGAGCTACAATGAGCAGTTCTTC.

V usage is TRBV19 and J usage is TRBJ2-5; D not certain. Trimming stripped 1 base from V and 4 bases from J, with 4 bases between. Germline loops: CDR1 LNHDA, CDR2 SQIVND (reference sequence). This CDR3 has 12 residues. Here the CDR3 reads CASSIAGETQYF. DNA of the CDR3: TGTGCCAGTAGTATAGCAGGAGAGACCCAGTACTTC.

For this clone: This sample also contains other DNA sequences that code for the same CDR3. This sequence joins TRBV5-1 and TRBJ2-5, with D tentatively TRBD1 (6 bases). The V end was cut by 0 bases, the J end by 1 base, with 7 bases between. CDR1 and CDR2 from the germline V gene are SGHRS and YFSETQ. The CDR3 loop spans 14 amino acids. CDR3 in amino acids: CASSLGQAQETQYF. CDR3 bases: TGCGCCAGCAGCTTGGGACAGGCCCAAGAGACCCAGTACTTC.

This chain connects TRBV7-2 to TRBJ2-2; TRBD1 agrees at 11 bases. Trimming took 1 base from V and 7 from J; bases not matched to a gene: 5. The CDR3 length is 16 residues. Germline values: CDR1 SGHTA, CDR2 FQGNSA. This CDR3 reads CASSLGGQGAHGELFF. In DNA form, the CDR3 reads TGTGCCAGCAGCTTAGGCGGACAGGGGGCACACGGGGAGCTGTTTTTT.

CDR3 DNA: TGCGCCAGCAGCCAGGCTTATGCAACTAATGAAAAACTGTTTTTT. Its translation is CASSQAYATNEKLFF. The chain is built from TRBV4-3 and TRBJ1-4; D gene unclear. Germline V gene data show CDR1 as LGHNA and CDR2 as YSLEER. The CDR3 sequence is 15 residues long. Trimming stripped 3 bases from V and 0 bases from J, with 8 bases between.

The chain recombines TRBV28 with TRBJ2-3; TRBD2 matches at 11 bases. This CDR3 spans 17 amino acids. J was trimmed by 4 bases and V by 5 bases; bases with no gene match: 11. Germline loops: CDR1 MDHEN, CDR2 SYDVKM. CDR3 protein: CASSPTSGKSGADTQYF. For the CDR3, the DNA is TGTGCCAGCAGTCCGACTAGCGGGAAATCGGGCGCAGATACGCAGTATTTT.

The chain employs TRBV2 and TRBJ1-5; 7 nucleotides agree with TRBD1. Germline V gene sequence: CDR1 SNHLY, CDR2 FYNNEI. With V trimmed by 6 bases and J by 7 bases, 12 bases remained unmatched. This CDR3 region has 15 residues. This CDR3 is CASSADRAGGQPQHF. The CDR3, as DNA: TGTGCCAGCAGCGCCGACAGGGCGGGAGGGCAGCCCCAGCATTTT.